Listed below are T cell receptor beta chains from one sample, sequenced in a study of blood T cell repertoires in COVID-19. The protocol was immunoSEQ multiplex PCR, while the TCRdb copy is restricted to in-frame clones and leaves out a portion. Here the sample spans a few hundred thousand clones, around nine tenths being singletons. The specimen was peripheral blood. These receptors came from a woman aged 55 to 70 with COVID-19, enrolled during active disease. Both conserved end residues are part of each CDR3. The order of the fields is D gene, V gene, J gene, CDR3 protein, CDR3 DNA. The D gene is left open where the match is weak.

D: TRBD1; V: TRBV10-2; J: TRBJ1-1; CDR3: CASVDRVNTEAFF; DNA: TGCGCCAGTGTAGACAGGGTTAACACTGAAGCTTTCTTT
D: NA; V: TRBV23-1; J: TRBJ1-6; CDR3: CASSLGGQVGSPLHF; DNA: TGCGCCAGCAGTCTAGGGGGTCAAGTTGGATCACCCCTCCACTTT
D: TRBD1; V: TRBV3-1/TRBV3-2; J: TRBJ1-5; CDR3: CASSHRGQGYNQPQHF; DNA: TGTGCCAGCAGCCATCGAGGACAGGGGTACAATCAGCCCCAGCATTTT
D: NA; V: TRBV27; J: TRBJ1-1; CDR3: CASSLYKQGATEAFF; DNA: TGTGCCAGCAGTTTATATAAACAGGGTGCCACTGAAGCTTTCTTT
D: NA; V: TRBV7-9; J: TRBJ1-5; CDR3: CASTGEAAGQPQHF; DNA: TGTGCCAGCACGGGGGAGGCGGCCGGTCAGCCCCAGCATTTT
D: TRBD1; V: TRBV9; J: TRBJ1-2; CDR3: CASSVVEAGGYGGYTF; DNA: TGTGCCAGCAGCGTAGTTGAGGCAGGGGGCTATGGAGGCTACACCTTC
D: NA; V: TRBV12-3/TRBV12-4; J: TRBJ2-7; CDR3: CASSPGSYEQYF; DNA: TGTGCCAGCAGCCCCGGGAGTTACGAGCAGTACTTC
D: NA; V: TRBV28; J: TRBJ2-5; CDR3: CASTAGTETRGTETQYF; DNA: TGTGCCAGCACCGCAGGGACCGAGACAAGGGGGACAGAGACCCAGTACTTC
D: TRBD2; V: TRBV7-3; J: TRBJ2-3; CDR3: CASSLKPPGLAGATDTQYF; DNA: TGTGCCAGCAGCTTAAAGCCCCCGGGACTAGCGGGGGCCACAGATACGCAGTATTTT
D: TRBD2; V: TRBV5-1; J: TRBJ2-1; CDR3: CASSVSGGQYNEQFF; DNA: TGCGCCAGCAGCGTTAGCGGGGGGCAATACAATGAGCAGTTCTTC
D: TRBD2; V: TRBV9; J: TRBJ2-2; CDR3: CASSARGDLNTGELFF; DNA: TGTGCCAGCAGCGCGCGGGGGGACCTGAACACCGGGGAGCTGTTTTTT
D: TRBD2; V: TRBV6-5; J: TRBJ2-7; CDR3: CASSSLAGWEQYF; DNA: TGTGCCAGCAGTTCGCTAGCGGGTTGGGAGCAGTACTTC
D: NA; V: TRBV19; J: TRBJ1-6; CDR3: CASTLRSAVNSPLHF; DNA: TGTGCCAGTACCTTAAGGTCCGCGGTGAATTCACCCCTCCACTTT
D: TRBD1; V: TRBV19; J: TRBJ1-6; CDR3: CASSRDSPYVSYNSPLHF; DNA: TGTGCCAGTAGCCGGGACAGTCCCTATGTCTCCTATAATTCACCCCTCCACTTT
D: NA; V: TRBV19; J: TRBJ1-1; CDR3: CASSPYFGGRRGEAFF; DNA: TGTGCCAGTAGTCCCTATTTTGGGGGCAGACGGGGTGAAGCTTTCTTT
D: NA; V: TRBV28; J: TRBJ2-1; CDR3: CASSTPRNNEQFF; DNA: TGTGCCAGCAGTACCCCCAGAAACAATGAGCAGTTCTTC
D: NA; V: TRBV13; J: TRBJ1-6; CDR3: CASRQVAYNSPLHF; DNA: TGTGCCAGCCGACAGGTAGCCTATAATTCACCCCTCCACTTT
D: TRBD2; V: TRBV2; J: TRBJ2-3; CDR3: CASSGLAGASTDTQYF; DNA: TGTGCCAGCAGCGGACTAGCGGGGGCTAGCACAGATACGCAGTATTTT
D: NA; V: TRBV7-9; J: TRBJ1-2; CDR3: CASSLGEDGYTF; DNA: TGTGCCAGCAGCTTGGGAGAGGATGGCTACACCTTC
D: NA; V: TRBV7-2; J: TRBJ2-5; CDR3: CASSHDWETQYF; DNA: TGTGCCAGCAGCCACGACTGGGAGACCCAGTACTTC
D: NA; V: TRBV30; J: TRBJ1-1; CDR3: CAWTVGQGGAEAFF; DNA: TGTGCCTGGACCGTGGGGCAGGGTGGCGCTGAAGCTTTCTTT
D: NA; V: TRBV19; J: TRBJ1-5; CDR3: CASSITGIFNQPQHF; DNA: TGTGCCAGTAGTATCACCGGGATTTTCAATCAGCCCCAGCATTTT
D: TRBD1; V: TRBV7-2; J: TRBJ1-4; CDR3: CASSLGQGFREKLFF; DNA: TGTGCCAGCAGCTTAGGACAGGGGTTTCGGGAAAAACTGTTTTTT
D: NA; V: TRBV21-1; J: TRBJ1-1; CDR3: CASSGLDGGTEAFF; DNA: TGTGCCAGCAGCGGATTGGACGGGGGCACTGAAGCTTTCTTT
D: TRBD2; V: TRBV7-3; J: TRBJ2-1; CDR3: CASSSTPLAGGNEQFF; DNA: TGTGCCAGCAGCTCCACCCCACTAGCGGGGGGGAATGAGCAGTTCTTC
D: NA; V: TRBV7-9; J: TRBJ1-3; CDR3: CASSQGSGNTIYF; DNA: TGTGCCAGCAGCCAGGGGTCGGGAAACACCATATATTTT